The clone carrying this T cell receptor beta chain was seen ten or more times. The term stable hyperthyroidism indicated an absence of ophthalmopathy within 18 months of follow-up. Patients with other autoimmune diseases, uncontrolled infections, pregnancy or lactation were excluded. It was on clinical symptoms, serum thyroxine, TRAb, thyroid ultrasound and orbital computed tomography that diagnosis relied. The sample is drawn from a study of Graves' ophthalmopathy and Graves' hyperthyroidism. At the level of the study: Peripheral blood was collected at initial diagnosis, before any treatment.

Investigators amplified TCR beta CDR3 regions from RNA transcripts. HTBI primers were employed in first-round RT-PCR, then a second-round multiplex PCR followed. TCRdb re-analysed the multiplex PCR reads in MiXCR, keeping a single row per CDR3 protein. The sample records 680,000 or so distinct CDR3 sequences, 22% being singletons. Germline CDR1 and CDR2: SGHVS and FQNEAQ. The CDR3 length is 15 residues. Trimming left V 6 bases short and J 8 bases short, with 22 bases between. This sequence joins TRBV7-8 and TRBJ1-1, with D uncertain. The sequence was collected from a woman between 18 and 29 years old with stable Graves' hyperthyroidism. Some clones in this sample may be carry-over from other donors' samples. Sequencing was done on a sample of peripheral blood. The CDR3 nucleotides read TGTGCCAGCAGTCCGATTCGGGATCCACAATCGGAAGCTTTCTTT. Translating it yields CASSPIRDPQSEAFF.